The clone carrying this T cell receptor beta chain was recorded at least ten times. This sample stems from a study of T-cell memory formation after mild COVID-19. Overall study context: Clusters were largely donor specific.

Germline V CDR1 and CDR2: MNHEY, SVGAGI. The V gene lost 0 bases and the J gene lost 4 bases, with 7 bases spanning the gap. This CDR3 comprises 14 residues. Using its own MiXCR run on the 5' RACE reads, TCRdb lists one record per CDR3 protein. Among 410,000 or so distinct CDR3 sequences listed, under 25% were seen once. The chain uses TRBV6-5 and TRBJ1-5; D is uncertain. This TCR was recovered from an adult woman who had mild COVID-19 (a few samples of this study predate the infection). Cell type and time point are not known. Input material: PBMCs or a T cell subset sorted from them (not recorded which). CDR3 sequence (DNA): TGTGCCAGCAGTTACTCCGGAGGGAATCAGCCCCAGCATTTT. Translation: CASSYSGGNQPQHF.